This T cell receptor beta chain was sequenced in a study of T cell repertoires in cytomegalovirus infection. TCRdb re-called the reads through MiXCR, storing one row per CDR3 protein. The sample comprises about 110,000 distinct CDR3 sequences, around 28% of which are singletons, and about three quarters rests with the top ten. As for this clonotype: The antigen remains undetermined.

The source material was CD8+ T cells from cultured PBMCs, sampled from culture after CMV antigen stimulation. This receptor was obtained from a human donor in good health (CMV status not recorded). Some clones in this sample may be carry-over from other donors' samples.

The chain's CDR3 is CASSHRFLAGHGELFF. DNA of the CDR3: TGTGCCAGCAGCCATAGGTTTCTAGCGGGGCACGGGGAGCTGTTTTTT. This rearrangement joins TRBV6-6 to TRBJ2-2; 9 positions match TRBD2. The CDR3 length is 16 residues. The germline V gene encodes CDR1 MNHNY and CDR2 SVGAGI (reference sequence). V lost 6 bases, J lost 7 bases, and 12 bases stayed unmatched.